The present T cell receptor (beta chain) was sequenced within a study of identical twins. Trimming took 4 bases from V and 0 from J; bases not matched to a gene: 4. CDR1 is SGHRS, CDR2 YFSETQ, per germline. The CDR3 contains 17 residues. Template switching, a step in the protocol, added a universal primer site, and cDNA carried unique molecular identifiers. TCRdb re-derived calls from the 5' RACE reads in MiXCR, one entry per CDR3 protein. The sample lists about 200,000 distinct CDR3 sequences, around 8.1% seen once, with more than 1.5% in the top ten. This clonotype has ten or more counts. The antigen is unknown. General observations from the study: Invariant populations such as MAIT and iNKT cells could partly muddle zero-insertion analyses. Among beta out-of-frame sequences, excess sharing between twins appeared weaker.

This same sample was also taken into another study, of yellow fever vaccine responses in identical twins. That report adds: Vaccine-induced T cell responses in twins were reportedly observed to appear partly convergent, partly personalized.

This TCR came from a young woman in good health. Sequencing input: memory (CD45RO+) T cells sorted from blood. The chain uses TRBV5-1 and TRBJ2-1, with TRBD2 matching over 13 bases. Written as DNA, the CDR3 is TGCGCCAGCAGCCGGACTAGCGGGGGAAGCTCCTACAATGAGCAGTTCTTC. Translating gives CASSRTSGGSSYNEQFF.